The rows below give T cell receptor beta chains drawn from one sample of a study of PD-1 blockade in classical Hodgkin lymphoma. Using immunoSEQ multiplex PCR, the repertoire was profiled, and TCRdb retains in-frame clones only, with some absent. The sample lists about 98,000 clones; roughly 76% were seen once. Sequences were derived from peripheral blood mononuclear cells (PBMCs), sampled before the second cycle of nivolumab. The receptor set was obtained from a human donor with classical Hodgkin lymphoma. The CDR3 runs from the conserved cysteine through the conserved F or W. Fields, in order: CDR3 protein, CDR3 DNA, V gene, J gene, D gene. A D gene is named only where the DNA matches it firmly.

CDR3: CASRSDRDYTNTGELFF; DNA: TGTGCCAGTAGATCGGACCGGGACTACACCAACACCGGGGAGCTGTTTTTT; V: TRBV19; J: TRBJ2-2; D: TRBD2
CDR3: CASSWGTGKNEKLFF; DNA: TGCGCCAGCAGCTGGGGGACAGGAAAAAATGAAAAACTGTTTTTT; V: TRBV5-1; J: TRBJ1-4; D: TRBD1
CDR3: CASGLGPSTDTQYF; DNA: TGTGCTAGTGGTTTAGGACCTAGCACAGATACGCAGTATTTT; V: TRBV12-5; J: TRBJ2-3; D: NA
CDR3: CATSRERGAYEQYF; DNA: TGTGCCACCAGCAGGGAGAGGGGAGCCTACGAGCAGTACTTC; V: TRBV15; J: TRBJ2-7; D: NA
CDR3: CASSLSRGDSPLHF; DNA: TGTGCCAGCAGTTTATCCAGGGGGGATTCACCCCTCCACTTT; V: TRBV27; J: TRBJ1-6; D: TRBD1
CDR3: CASSEAGRSYGYTF; DNA: TGTGCCAGCAGTGAAGCAGGGAGAAGTTATGGCTACACCTTC; V: TRBV7-9; J: TRBJ1-2; D: NA
CDR3: CASSLGRFTGELFF; DNA: TGTGCCAGCAGCTTAGGCAGATTCACCGGGGAGCTGTTTTTT; V: TRBV7-2; J: TRBJ2-2; D: NA
CDR3: CASSLGRGARGNQPQHF; DNA: TGTGCCAGCAGCTTGGGAAGGGGAGCTCGGGGCAATCAGCCCCAGCATTTT; V: TRBV5-6; J: TRBJ1-5; D: NA
CDR3: CASSISSLRAYEQYF; DNA: TGTGCCAGTAGTATATCTAGCCTGAGGGCCTACGAGCAGTACTTC; V: TRBV19; J: TRBJ2-7; D: NA
CDR3: CASSPASLAGGFNEQFF; DNA: TGTGCCAGCAGCCCTGCTTCTTTGGCGGGAGGTTTCAATGAGCAGTTCTTC; V: TRBV4-2; J: TRBJ2-1; D: TRBD2
CDR3: CASSLSGQGLGETQYF; DNA: TGCGCCAGCAGCTTGAGCGGACAGGGGTTGGGGGAGACCCAGTACTTC; V: TRBV5-1; J: TRBJ2-5; D: TRBD1
CDR3: CASGLDRAGYTF; DNA: TGTGCCAGCGGGTTGGACAGGGCTGGCTACACCTTC; V: TRBV5-8; J: TRBJ1-2; D: TRBD1
CDR3: CAISDYNEQFF; DNA: TGTGCCATCAGTGATTACAATGAGCAGTTCTTC; V: TRBV10-3; J: TRBJ2-1; D: NA
CDR3: CASRAGQGNTEAFF; DNA: TGTGCCAGCAGGGCAGGACAGGGGAACACTGAAGCTTTCTTT; V: TRBV7-9; J: TRBJ1-1; D: TRBD1
CDR3: CASSLGPNQPQHF; DNA: TGTGCCAGCAGCCTCGGACCCAATCAGCCCCAGCATTTT; V: TRBV6-4; J: TRBJ1-5; D: NA
CDR3: CASSDRGGDTGELFF; DNA: TGTGCCAGCAGTGACAGGGGCGGGGACACCGGGGAGCTGTTTTTT; V: TRBV6-6; J: TRBJ2-2; D: TRBD1
CDR3: CASSEEGDKGSGYTF; DNA: TGTGCCAGCAGTGAAGAGGGGGACAAGGGGTCTGGCTACACCTTC; V: TRBV2; J: TRBJ1-2; D: NA
CDR3: CASSLGGLRTIYF; DNA: TGTGCCAGCAGCCTGGGGGGGTTGCGCACCATATATTTT; V: TRBV14; J: TRBJ1-3; D: NA
CDR3: CASSPRGLAGDFNEQFF; DNA: TGTGCCAGCAGCCCTAGAGGACTAGCGGGAGACTTCAATGAGCAGTTCTTC; V: TRBV7-3; J: TRBJ2-1; D: TRBD2